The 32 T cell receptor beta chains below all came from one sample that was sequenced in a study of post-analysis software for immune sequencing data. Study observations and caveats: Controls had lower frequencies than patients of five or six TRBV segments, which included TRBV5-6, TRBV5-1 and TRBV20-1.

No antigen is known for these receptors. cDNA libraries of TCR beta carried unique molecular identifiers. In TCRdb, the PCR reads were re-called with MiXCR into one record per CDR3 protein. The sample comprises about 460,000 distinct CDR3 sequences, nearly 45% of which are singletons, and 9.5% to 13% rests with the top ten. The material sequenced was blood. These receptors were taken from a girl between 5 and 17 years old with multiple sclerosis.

The CDR3 DNA sequence: TGTGCCAGCAGTGGGGGGGGCGGACCCACAGATACGCAGTATTTT. It yields the protein CASSGGGGPTDTQYF. The chain employs TRBV12-3 or TRBV12-4 and TRBJ2-3; D is perhaps TRBD2 (7 bases). V lost 5 bases and J lost 2, with 14 bases in between. This CDR3 contains 15 residues.

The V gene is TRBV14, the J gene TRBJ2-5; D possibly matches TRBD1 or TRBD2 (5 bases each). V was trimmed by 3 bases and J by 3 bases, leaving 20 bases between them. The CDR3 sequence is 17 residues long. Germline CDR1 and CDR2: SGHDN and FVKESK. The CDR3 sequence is CASSHYSSGTREETQYF. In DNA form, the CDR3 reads TGTGCCAGCAGCCATTATTCATCCGGGACGAGGGAAGAGACCCAGTACTTC.

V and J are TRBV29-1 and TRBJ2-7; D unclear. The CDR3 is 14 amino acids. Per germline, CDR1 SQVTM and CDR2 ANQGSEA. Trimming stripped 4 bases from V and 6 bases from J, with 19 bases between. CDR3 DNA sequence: TGCAGCGTTGGCCTAAAGCACGCGCGATTCGAGCAGTACTTC. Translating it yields CSVGLKHARFEQYF.

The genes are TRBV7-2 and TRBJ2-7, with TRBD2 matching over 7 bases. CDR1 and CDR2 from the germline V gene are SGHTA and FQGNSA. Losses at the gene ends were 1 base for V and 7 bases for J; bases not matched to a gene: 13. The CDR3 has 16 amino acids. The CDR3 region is CASSLESASGYNEQYF. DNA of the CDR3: TGTGCCAGCAGCTTAGAGTCGGCTAGCGGATACAATGAGCAGTACTTC. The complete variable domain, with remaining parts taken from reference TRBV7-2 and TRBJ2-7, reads GAGVSQSPSNKVTEKGKDVELRCDPISGHTALYWYRQSLGQGLEFLIYFQGNSAPDKSGLPSDRFSAERTGGSVSTLTIQRTQQEDSAVYLCASSLESASGYNEQYFGPGTRLTVT.

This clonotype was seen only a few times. The CDR3 protein is CASGDRGLNEQFF. DNA of the CDR3: TGTGCCAGCGGAGACAGGGGTCTTAATGAGCAGTTCTTC. This chain links TRBV3-1 with TRBJ2-1; 8 bases fit TRBD1. With V trimmed by 8 bases and J by 7 bases, 7 bases remained unmatched. There are 13 residues in the CDR3. The germline gives CDR1 LGHDT, CDR2 YNNKEL (reference sequence).

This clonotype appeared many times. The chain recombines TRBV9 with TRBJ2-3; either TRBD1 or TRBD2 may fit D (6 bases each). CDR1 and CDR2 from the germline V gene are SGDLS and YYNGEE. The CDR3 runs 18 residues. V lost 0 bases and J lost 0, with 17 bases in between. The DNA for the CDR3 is TGTGCCAGCAGCGTAGGTCACGGGGGCGGAGAGAGCACAGATACGCAGTATTTT. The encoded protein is CASSVGHGGGESTDTQYF.

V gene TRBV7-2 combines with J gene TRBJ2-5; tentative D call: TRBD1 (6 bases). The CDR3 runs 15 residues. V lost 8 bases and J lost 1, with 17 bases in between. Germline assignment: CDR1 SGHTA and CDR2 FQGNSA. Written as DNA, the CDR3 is TGTGCCAGCGGGATGGGGGCCTACCCCCAAGAGACCCAGTACTTC. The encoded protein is CASGMGAYPQETQYF.

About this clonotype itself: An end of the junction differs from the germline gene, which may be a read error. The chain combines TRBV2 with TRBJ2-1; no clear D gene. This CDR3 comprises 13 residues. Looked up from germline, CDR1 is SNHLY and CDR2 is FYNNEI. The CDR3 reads CAGSEGTYNEQFF. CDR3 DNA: TGTGCCGGCAGTGAAGGGACCTACAATGAGCAGTTCTTC.

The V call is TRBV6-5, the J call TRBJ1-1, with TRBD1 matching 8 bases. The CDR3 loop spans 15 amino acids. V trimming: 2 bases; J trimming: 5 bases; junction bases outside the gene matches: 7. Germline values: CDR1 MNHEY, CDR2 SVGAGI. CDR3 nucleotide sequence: TGTGCCAGCAGTTACGGAGACAGGGGAGGAACTGAAGCTTTCTTT. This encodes CASSYGDRGGTEAFF.

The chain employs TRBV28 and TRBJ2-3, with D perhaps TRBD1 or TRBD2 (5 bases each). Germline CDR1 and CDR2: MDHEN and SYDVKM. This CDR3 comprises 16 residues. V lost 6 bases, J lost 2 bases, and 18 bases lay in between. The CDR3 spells CASRIERGRPTDTQYF. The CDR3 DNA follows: TGTGCCAGCAGGATAGAGAGGGGAAGGCCCACAGATACGCAGTATTTT.

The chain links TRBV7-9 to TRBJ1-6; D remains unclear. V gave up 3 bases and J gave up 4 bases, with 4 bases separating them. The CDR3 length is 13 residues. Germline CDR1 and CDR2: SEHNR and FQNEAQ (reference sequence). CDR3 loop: CASSLTYNSPLHF. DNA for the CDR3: TGTGCCAGCAGCTTGACTTATAATTCACCCCTCCACTTT.

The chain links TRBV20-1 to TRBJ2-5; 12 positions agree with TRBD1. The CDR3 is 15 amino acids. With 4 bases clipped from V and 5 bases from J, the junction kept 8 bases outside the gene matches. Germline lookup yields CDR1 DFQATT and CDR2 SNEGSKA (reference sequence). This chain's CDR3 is CSATPGTGGIETQYF. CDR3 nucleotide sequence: TGCAGTGCTACTCCCGGGACAGGGGGCATCGAGACCCAGTACTTC.

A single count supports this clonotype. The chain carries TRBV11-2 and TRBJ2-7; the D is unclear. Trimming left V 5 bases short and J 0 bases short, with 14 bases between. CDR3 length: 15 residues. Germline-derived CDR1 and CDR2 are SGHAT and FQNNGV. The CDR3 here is CASSPTAGSSYEQYF. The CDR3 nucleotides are TGTGCCAGCAGCCCCACCGCCGGAAGCTCCTACGAGCAGTACTTC.

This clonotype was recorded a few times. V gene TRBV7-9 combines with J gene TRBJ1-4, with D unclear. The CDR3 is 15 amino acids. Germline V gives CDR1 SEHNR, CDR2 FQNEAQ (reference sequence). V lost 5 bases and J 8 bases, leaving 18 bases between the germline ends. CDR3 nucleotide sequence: TGTGCCAGCAGCCCCCCATTAGGGTTGGAAGAAAAACTGTTTTTT. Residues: CASSPPLGLEEKLFF.

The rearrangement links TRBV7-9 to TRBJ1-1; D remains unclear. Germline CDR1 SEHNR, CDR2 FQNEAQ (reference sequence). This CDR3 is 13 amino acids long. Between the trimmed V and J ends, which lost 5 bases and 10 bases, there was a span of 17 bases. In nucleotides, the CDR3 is TGTGCCAGCAGCATCCGGCCAGATAAAGGAGCTTTCTTT. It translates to CASSIRPDKGAFF.

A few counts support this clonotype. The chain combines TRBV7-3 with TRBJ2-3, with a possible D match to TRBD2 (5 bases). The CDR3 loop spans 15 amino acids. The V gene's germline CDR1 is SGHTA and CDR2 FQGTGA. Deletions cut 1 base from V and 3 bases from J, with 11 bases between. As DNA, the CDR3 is TGTGCCAGCAGCTTAAGTCGCGGAGGTACAGATACGCAGTATTTT. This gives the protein CASSLSRGGTDTQYF.

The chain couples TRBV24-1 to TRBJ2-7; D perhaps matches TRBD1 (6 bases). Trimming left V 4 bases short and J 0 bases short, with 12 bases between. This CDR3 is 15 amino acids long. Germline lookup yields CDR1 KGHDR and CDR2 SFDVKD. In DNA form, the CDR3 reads TGTGCCACCAGTGACTCTGGGACATCCTCCTACGAGCAGTACTTC. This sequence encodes CATSDSGTSSYEQYF.

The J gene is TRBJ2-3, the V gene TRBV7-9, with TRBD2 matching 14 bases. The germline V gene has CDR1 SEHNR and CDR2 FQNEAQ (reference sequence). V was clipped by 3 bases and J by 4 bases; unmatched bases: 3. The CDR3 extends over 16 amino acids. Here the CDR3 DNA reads TGTGCCAGCAGCTTGACTAGCGGGAGGGCTTCAGATACGCAGTATTTT. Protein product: CASSLTSGRASDTQYF.

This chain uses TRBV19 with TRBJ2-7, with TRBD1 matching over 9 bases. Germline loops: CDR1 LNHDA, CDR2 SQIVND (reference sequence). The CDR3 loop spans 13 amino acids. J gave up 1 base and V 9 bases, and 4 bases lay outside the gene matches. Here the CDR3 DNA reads TGTGCCAGCGGGACAGGGTATTCCTACGAGCAGTACTTC. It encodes CASGTGYSYEQYF.

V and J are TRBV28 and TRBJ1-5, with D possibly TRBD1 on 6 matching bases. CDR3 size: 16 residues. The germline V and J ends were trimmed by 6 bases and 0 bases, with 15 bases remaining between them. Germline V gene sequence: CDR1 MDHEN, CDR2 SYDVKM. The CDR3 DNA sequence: TGTGCCAGCAGGGTAAGGACAGCTTATAGCAATCAGCCCCAGCATTTT. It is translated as CASRVRTAYSNQPQHF.

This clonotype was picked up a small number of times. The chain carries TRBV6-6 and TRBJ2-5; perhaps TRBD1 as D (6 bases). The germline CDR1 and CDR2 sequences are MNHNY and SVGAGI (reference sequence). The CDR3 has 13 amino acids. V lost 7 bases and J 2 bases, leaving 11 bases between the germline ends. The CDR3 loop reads CASTTGWQETQYF. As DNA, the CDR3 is TGTGCCAGCACAACAGGGTGGCAAGAGACCCAGTACTTC.

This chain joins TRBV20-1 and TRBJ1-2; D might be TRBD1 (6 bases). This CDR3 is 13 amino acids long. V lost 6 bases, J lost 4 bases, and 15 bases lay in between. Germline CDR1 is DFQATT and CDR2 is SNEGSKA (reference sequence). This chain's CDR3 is CSAPTQGSYGYTF. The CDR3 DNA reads TGCAGTGCCCCGACACAGGGTAGCTATGGCTACACCTTC.

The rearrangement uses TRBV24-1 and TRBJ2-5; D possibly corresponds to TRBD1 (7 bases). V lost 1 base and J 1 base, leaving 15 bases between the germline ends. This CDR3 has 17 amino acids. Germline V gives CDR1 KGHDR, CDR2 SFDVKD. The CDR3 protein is CATSDFMDQGGQETQYF. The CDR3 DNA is TGTGCCACCAGTGATTTCATGGACCAGGGGGGCCAAGAGACCCAGTACTTC.

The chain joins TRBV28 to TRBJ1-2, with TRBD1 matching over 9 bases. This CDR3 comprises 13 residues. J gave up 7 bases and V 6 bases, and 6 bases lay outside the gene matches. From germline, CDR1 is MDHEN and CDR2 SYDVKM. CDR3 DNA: TGTGCCAGCAGCCGGGGACAGGGCTCTGGCTACACCTTC. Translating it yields CASSRGQGSGYTF.

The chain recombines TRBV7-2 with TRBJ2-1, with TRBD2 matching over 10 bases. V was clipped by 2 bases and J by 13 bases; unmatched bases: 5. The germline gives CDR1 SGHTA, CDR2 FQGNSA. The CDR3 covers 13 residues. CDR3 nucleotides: TGTGCCAGCAGCTTACAGCGGGAGGGCCGTCAGTTCTTC. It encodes CASSLQREGRQFF.

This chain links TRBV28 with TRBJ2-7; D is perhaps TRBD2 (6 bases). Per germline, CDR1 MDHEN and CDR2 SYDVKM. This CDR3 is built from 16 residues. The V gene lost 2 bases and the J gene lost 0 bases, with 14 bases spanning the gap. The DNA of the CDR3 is TGTGCCAGCAGTTTAGATGGGGGGACGCCCTCCTACGAGCAGTACTTC. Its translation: CASSLDGGTPSYEQYF. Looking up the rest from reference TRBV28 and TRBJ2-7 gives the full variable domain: DVKVTQSSRYLVKRTGEKVFLECVQDMDHENMFWYRQDPGLGLRLIYFSYDVKMKEKGDIPEGYSVSREKKERFSLILESASTNQTSMYLCASSLDGGTPSYEQYFGPGTRLTVT.

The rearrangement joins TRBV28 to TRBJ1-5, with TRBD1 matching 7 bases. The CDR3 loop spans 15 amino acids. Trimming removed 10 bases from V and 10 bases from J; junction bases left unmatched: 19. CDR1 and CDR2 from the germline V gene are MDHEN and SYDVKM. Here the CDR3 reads CANSVATGDFGPQHF. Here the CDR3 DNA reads TGTGCCAACAGCGTGGCCACAGGGGACTTTGGACCCCAGCATTTT.

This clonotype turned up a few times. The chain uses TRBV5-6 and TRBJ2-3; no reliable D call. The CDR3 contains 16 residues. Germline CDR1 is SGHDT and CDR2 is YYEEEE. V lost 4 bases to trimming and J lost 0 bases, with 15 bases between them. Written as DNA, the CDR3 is TGTGCCAGCAGCCTGGTCAGCGACTCTAGCACAGATACGCAGTATTTT. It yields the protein CASSLVSDSSTDTQYF.

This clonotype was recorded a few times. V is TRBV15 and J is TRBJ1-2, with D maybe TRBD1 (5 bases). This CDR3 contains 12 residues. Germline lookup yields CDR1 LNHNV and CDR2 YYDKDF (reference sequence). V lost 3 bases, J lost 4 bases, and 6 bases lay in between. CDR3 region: CATSRDTYGYTF. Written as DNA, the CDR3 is TGTGCCACCAGCAGGGACACCTATGGCTACACCTTC.

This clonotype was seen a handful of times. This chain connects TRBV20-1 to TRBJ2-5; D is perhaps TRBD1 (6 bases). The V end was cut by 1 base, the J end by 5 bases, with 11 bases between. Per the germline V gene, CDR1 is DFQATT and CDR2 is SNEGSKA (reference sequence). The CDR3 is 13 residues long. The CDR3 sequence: CSARVTGRETQYF. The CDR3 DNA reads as TGCAGTGCTAGAGTGACAGGTCGGGAGACCCAGTACTTC.

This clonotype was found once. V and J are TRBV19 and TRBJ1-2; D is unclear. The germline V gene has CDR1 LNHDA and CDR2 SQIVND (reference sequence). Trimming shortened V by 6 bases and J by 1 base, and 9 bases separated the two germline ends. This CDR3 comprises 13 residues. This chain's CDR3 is CASRSPVNYGYTF. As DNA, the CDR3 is TGTGCCAGTAGAAGTCCAGTTAACTATGGCTACACCTTC.

The CDR3 sequence is CASSLGGEAVRRNEQFF. The CDR3 region has the DNA TGTGCCAGCAGTTTAGGAGGCGAGGCAGTGCGGAGGAATGAGCAGTTCTTC. The chain uses TRBV12-3 or TRBV12-4 and TRBJ2-1; a possible D gene is TRBD2 (5 bases). The CDR3 length is 17 residues. Trimming took off 1 base at V and 7 bases at J, with 20 bases between the two ends.